This TCR beta chain was sequenced for a study of cytomegalovirus exposure and HLA in healthy donors listed by TCRdb under 2017. The study in broad terms: According to an earlier analysis of a few hundred of the donors, about 179 million T cells yielded 95 million to 140 million unique TCR beta sequences and about 300 Gb of sequence data. An early release covering 550 to 700 HLA-typed donors comprised approximately 290 gigabases of sequencing data and roughly 86 million unique TCR sequences. Among the roughly 390 genotyped donors, approximately 82% belonged to the genetic ancestry cluster associated with self-reported Caucasian donors. The study was designed to test whether signatures of past pathogen exposure could be identified by cataloging public T cell receptors. The study profiled the T cell repertoires of 500 to 800 subjects by immunosequencing and related them to cytomegalovirus serostatus. Besides the first cohort of 550 to 750 subjects, a separate validation cohort made up of 90 to 150 different subjects was used. The study combined high-throughput TCR immunosequencing, statistical association of individual TCRs with disease status, and machine learning to predict cytomegalovirus infection status. A later analysis re-analyzed previously published TCR beta repertoires from 650 to 800 donors and added high-resolution HLA genotyping to study TCR occurrence patterns. The later analysis used no new phenotypic data to find candidate immune exposures, relying instead on TCR beta sequences and their occurrence across donors. To decide whether each TCR beta V gene segment behaved as functional or pseudogenic, an earlier analysis of some 600 of the donors relied on high-throughput TCR beta sequencing. Alongside the repertoire data, information on donor age, sex, ethnicity and CMV serostatus was compiled. Genome-wide SNP genotypes for about three fifths of the roughly 670 donors were used in a later genetic analysis, which treated that subset as a discovery cohort. All discovery cohort repertoires had been generated using a single sequencing platform. HLA typing covered class I and class II loci at four-digit resolution. The number of typed donors differed by locus: about 620-640 for A, B, C, DRB1 and DQB1; about 520 for DQA1; 600 to 610 for DPA1; and 400 to 480 for DPB1. A few DR-DQ haplotypes were treated as single units for association and clustering because of strong linkage in the cohort. Among 300 to 450 genotyped donors of the cohort, an average of 235,054 unique TCR beta nucleotide sequences were sequenced per donor, 15% to 20% of them non-productive. General study outcomes and caveats: In an earlier analysis of about 600 of the donors, most TCR beta V segments appeared in productive rearrangements about 87% or about 30% of the time, broadly matching IMGT annotations. A later analysis associated 16,951 TCR beta sequences with specific HLA alleles at a false discovery rate of 0.05. Cytomegalovirus status was reported to be diagnosed by the classifier with high specificity and sensitivity in both the original and validation cohorts. The presence/absence analyses assumed that sequencing depth was roughly uniform across donors, and that assumption may not be true. The sequencing pipeline was judged likely to have produced a cluster of highly shared sequence variants as a technical artifact. A further reported finding was that TCR beta sequences accurately predicted the HLA-A and HLA-B alleles for most subjects in the first cohort. In vitro tests confirmed that three of the cytomegalovirus-associated TCR beta chains recognize cytomegalovirus antigens. Because HLA typing was missing for some donors at each locus, association tests included only the typed subset. Correlated functional status among segregating V segments might reflect linkage disequilibrium, but an unknown experimental factor could not be ruled out. Compared with the roughly 710-donor mean, donors in an Asian-associated ancestry cluster had fewer N-insertions in productive TCRs, according to a later genetic analysis. According to a later analysis, most CMV-associated TCR beta chains appeared to be HLA-restricted, and the HLA associations seemed to be driven largely by CMV exposure. According to a later analysis, parvovirus B19, influenza, CMV and Epstein-Barr virus appeared linked to several top co-occurrence clusters. A total of 164 TCR beta chains were listed by the study as associated with cytomegalovirus. Some IMGT-functional V segments, including TRBV6-2 and TRBV6-3, could not be distinguished by the 87-base-pair reads and were therefore excluded. According to a later analysis, TCR association rates differed among HLA loci, with DRB1 alleles showing the most associated TCRs and HLA-C alleles showing the fewest. Assigning TCR associations to individual alleles was difficult when HLA alleles, especially DR and DQ, strongly co-occurred. Because counts were too low, some 16 rarely observed V segments, including chromosome 9 orphons, were excluded from the earlier analysis of 587 of the donors. Most TCR sequences were observed very rarely across donors, whereas some public TCRs were present in many individuals. A later genetic analysis associated a missense DCLRE1C variant with V-gene and J-gene trimming of TCR beta chains, and an independent cohort replicated the association. The only immune exposure information available for the cohort was CMV serostatus. It was suggested by the authors that the approach could potentially be generalized to other disease states and immunological phenotypes. In a later analysis, HLA-associated TCR beta chains were found to be more clonally expanded and to have lower generation probabilities than equally common non-associated chains. This cohort had only TCR beta chains sequenced, and the lack of alpha or paired-chain data limited which features could be detected.

With regard to this clone: This clone's antigen is unknown. The sample holds no much larger clone one base away, and base qualities are not on file.

The CDR3 spans 14 residues, from the cysteine through the phenylalanine. The DNA shown is the 42-base CDR3, in frame from base 1. Based on the germline V gene (reference sequence), the CDR1 and CDR2 sequences are MNHEY and SMNVEV. V ends up 5 bases short and J 2 bases short, with an unmatched junction base count of 1. The cohort was made up of approximately 670 healthy bone marrow donors. At the time of sampling, every cohort member was nominally healthy, though immune exposures that went unrecorded were likely present. The donor was CMV seronegative and belonged to the group of more than 300 seronegative cohort members. A peripheral blood sample was collected from each donor, and TCR beta sequencing was performed on peripheral blood mononuclear cells. Genomic DNA extraction from the blood cell samples was performed with the Qiagen DNeasy Blood Extraction Kit. Library generation was performed with the immunoSEQ multiplex PCR assay. For the multiplex PCR, a mixture combining 60 forward primers for TCR Vbeta segments and 13 reverse primers for TCR Jbeta segments was used. The CDR3 region of rearranged TCR beta genes was amplified from genomic DNA with a multiplex PCR assay. Amplified TCR beta libraries were sequenced as 87-base-pair reads on the Illumina HiSeq System. Regarding the original processing steps: A later analysis counted about 80 million unique TCR beta chains across the 650 to 700 repertoires, and about 10 million of these chains were shared by at least two donors. Raw reads were error-corrected and collapsed into unique sequences by a nearest-neighbor algorithm in which closely related sequences were merged to remove PCR and sequencing errors. V, D and J gene segments were assigned by aligning CDR3 sequences to IMGT reference sequences. For a sequence to be retained, at least a six-nucleotide match to both a V gene segment and a J gene segment was required. A rearrangement was called productive if the CDR3 had no stop codons and remained in frame with V and J, and every other rearrangement was called non-productive. Following IMGT convention, CDR3 was defined as the stretch from the second conserved V-encoded cysteine up to the conserved J-encoded phenylalanine. Sequences without an unambiguous match to a single V gene segment were excluded from the earlier analysis of approximately 600 of the donors. An earlier analysis of around 600 of the donors classified V segments as functional when productive rearrangements were above 56.7% and as segregating when the standard deviation between donors was above 5%. To diagnose cytomegalovirus status from the catalog of TCR beta chain sequences, a statistical classification framework was built. In a later analysis, V and J genes were assigned by comparing TCR nucleotide sequences against IMGT/GENE-DB human TR gene sequences. The TCRdist pipeline was used in a later analysis to assign CDR3 sequences and most-parsimonious VDJ recombination scenarios. In a later analysis, each TCR beta chain was defined by its CDR3 amino acid sequence together with its V-gene family, and reads without a unique V-gene family were excluded. A later analysis removed 550 to 650 highly shared, low-generation-probability nucleotide sequences to deal with suspected cross-contamination and a sequencing artifact. In a later analysis, a clonal expansion index was calculated for each public chain from normalized within-repertoire ranks of inferred template counts. In a later analysis, generation probabilities were computed using a VDJ recombination model fitted to out-of-frame rearrangements, and the results were checked against IGoR. In a later analysis, TCR-TCR, TCR-HLA and TCR-CMV co-occurrence was scored with hypergeometric tests, and a repertoire-size bias correction was applied to TCR pairs. In a later analysis, false discovery rates were estimated by permuting HLA or CMV assignments 20 times. In a later analysis, co-occurring TCRs were grouped using DBSCAN, and TCRdist sequence similarity was added for clustering within HLA-allele-positive subsets. For co-occurrence clustering, repertoires with fewer than 30,000 or more than 120,000 public chains were excluded, along with a handful of repertoires with anomalous nucleotide sharing. TCRdb re-hosts the immuneACCESS table, in-frame sequences only. Its copies lack some clones; in the studies checked, an unresolved V gene accounts for under half of them, and the cause for the rest is not known. The D gene and trimming were derived from the DNA, and the V and J assignments and clone size from that table. For this sample there are roughly 120,000 clones; roughly 8.3% appear just once. The biggest ten clones account for 4.5% to 5.5% of the sample.

The receptor comes from a man aged 35 to 55 in good health and CMV-seronegative. The sequenced material came from PBMCs. The chain employs TRBV27 and TRBJ2-3; 10 bases in the junction line up with TRBD2. The CDR3 here reads CASSGLAVTDTQYF. The sequenced DNA is TGTGCCAGCAGTGGACTAGCGGTCACAGATACGCAGTATTTT.